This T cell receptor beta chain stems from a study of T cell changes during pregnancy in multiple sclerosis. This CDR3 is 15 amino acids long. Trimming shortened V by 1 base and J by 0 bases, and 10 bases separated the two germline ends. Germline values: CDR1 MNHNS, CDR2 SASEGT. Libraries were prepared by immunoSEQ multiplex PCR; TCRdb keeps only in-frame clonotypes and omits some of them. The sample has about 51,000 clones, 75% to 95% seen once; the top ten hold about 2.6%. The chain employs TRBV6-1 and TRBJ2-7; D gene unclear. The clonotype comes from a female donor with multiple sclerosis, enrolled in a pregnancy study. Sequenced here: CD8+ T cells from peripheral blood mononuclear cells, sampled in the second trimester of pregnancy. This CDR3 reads CASSEETVSSYEQYF. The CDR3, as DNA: TGTGCCAGCAGTGAAGAGACTGTCAGCTCCTACGAGCAGTACTTC.